This entry features one T cell receptor (beta chain) sequence. What it binds is not known. The sample comes from a study of PD-1 blockade in classical Hodgkin lymphoma. General study points: The authors have not defined what causes the repertoire differences, possibly disease activity or prior therapy. Relative to healthy donors, newly diagnosed patients reportedly had lower baseline TCR diversity, which was reported as lower still in relapsed/refractory patients.

Clones were read by immunoSEQ multiplex PCR, and TCRdb kept only the in-frame ones, dropping some. Among 20,000 to 30,000 clones listed, about 90% were seen once. Regarding time point: newly diagnosed, previously untreated cHL patient sample. Magnetic negative selection was used to purify CD4+ T cells from PBMCs that had been thawed. The comparison group had newly diagnosed, previously untreated classical Hodgkin lymphoma. The sample was CD4+ T cells from blood. The clonotype was recovered from a human donor with classical Hodgkin lymphoma.

The CDR3 reads CASIARGGTEAFF. CDR3 bases: TGTGCCAGCATCGCGAGGGGGGGCACTGAAGCTTTCTTT. The rearrangement joins TRBV2 to TRBJ1-1; weak D call: TRBD1 (6 bases). The CDR3 totals 13 residues. Germline values: CDR1 SNHLY, CDR2 FYNNEI. V dropped 7 bases and J dropped 4 bases, with 13 bases sitting between them. The variable domain in full, completed from reference TRBV2 and TRBJ1-1, reads EPEVTQTPSHQVTQMGQEVILRCVPISNHLYFYWYRQILGQKVEFLVSFYNNEISEKSEIFDDQFSVERPDGSNFTLKIRSTKLEDSAMYFCASIARGGTEAFFGQGTRLTVV.